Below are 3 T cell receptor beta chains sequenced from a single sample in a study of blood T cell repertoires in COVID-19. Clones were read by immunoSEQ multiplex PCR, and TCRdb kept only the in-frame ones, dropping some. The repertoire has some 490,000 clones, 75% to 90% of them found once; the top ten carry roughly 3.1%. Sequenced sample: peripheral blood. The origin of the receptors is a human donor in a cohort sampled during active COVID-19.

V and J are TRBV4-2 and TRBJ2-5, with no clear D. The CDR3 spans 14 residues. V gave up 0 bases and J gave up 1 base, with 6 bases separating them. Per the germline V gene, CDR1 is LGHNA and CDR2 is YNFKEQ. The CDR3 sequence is CASSQELIQETQYF. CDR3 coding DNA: TGTGCCAGCAGCCAAGAACTGATCCAAGAGACCCAGTACTTC.

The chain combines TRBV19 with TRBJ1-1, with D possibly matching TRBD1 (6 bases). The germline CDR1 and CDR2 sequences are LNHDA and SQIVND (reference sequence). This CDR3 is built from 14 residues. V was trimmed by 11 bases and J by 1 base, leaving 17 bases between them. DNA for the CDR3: TGTGCCGCCACCCCGGGACATGGGAACACTGAAGCTTTCTTT. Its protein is CAATPGHGNTEAFF.

CDR3 loop: CAKMDSRDTIYF. CDR3 DNA sequence: TGTGCCAAAATGGACAGTCGGGACACCATATATTTT. The chain has TRBV27 and TRBJ1-3; perhaps TRBD1 as D (6 bases). Germline V gene lookup returns CDR1 MNHEY and CDR2 SMNVEV (reference sequence). Trimming pared 10 bases from V and 8 bases from J, leaving 15 bases between. This CDR3 has 12 residues.